This T cell receptor beta chain stems from a study of OX40 agonist ivuxolimab in advanced cancers. Study-wide context: The treatment was a fully human IgG2 OX40 agonist, ivuxolimab. Melanoma, hepatocellular carcinoma, head and neck or renal cell cancer occurred in dose-escalation patients.

Comments on this clone: Its antigen is currently unknown.

Germline V gene data show CDR1 as GTSNPN and CDR2 as SVGIG (reference sequence). The length of the CDR3 is 12 residues. The germline V and J ends were trimmed by 5 bases and 4 bases, with 12 bases remaining between them. Measured with immunoSEQ multiplex PCR; TCRdb has only the in-frame clones, and not every one. Found here are 90,000 or so clones, around nine tenths of them singletons; the top ten hold approximately 0.81%. General study results and limits: Expanded peripheral T cell antigen specificity was not determined.

The rearrangement joins TRBV30 to TRBJ2-7; TRBD1 might be the D (6 bases). The specimen comprised CD4+ or CD8+ T cells sorted from blood, sampled in a trial of the OX40 agonist ivuxolimab. The clonotype originates from an adult with an advanced solid tumor such as melanoma, head and neck, liver or kidney cancer. CDR3 sequence reads: CAWGGGPYEQYF. Here the CDR3 DNA reads TGTGCCTGGGGGGGCGGACCTTACGAGCAGTACTTC.